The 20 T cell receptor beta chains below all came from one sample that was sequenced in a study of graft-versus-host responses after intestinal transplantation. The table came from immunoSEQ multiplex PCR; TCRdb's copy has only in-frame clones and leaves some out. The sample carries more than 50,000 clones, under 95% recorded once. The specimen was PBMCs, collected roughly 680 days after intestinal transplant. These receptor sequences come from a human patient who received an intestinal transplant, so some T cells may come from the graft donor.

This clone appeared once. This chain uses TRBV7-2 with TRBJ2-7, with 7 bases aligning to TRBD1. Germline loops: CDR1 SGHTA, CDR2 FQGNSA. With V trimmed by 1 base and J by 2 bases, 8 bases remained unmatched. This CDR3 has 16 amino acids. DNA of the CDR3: TGTGCCAGCAGCTTAGGACATGCGACAGGGACCTACGAGCAGTACTTC. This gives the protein CASSLGHATGTYEQYF.

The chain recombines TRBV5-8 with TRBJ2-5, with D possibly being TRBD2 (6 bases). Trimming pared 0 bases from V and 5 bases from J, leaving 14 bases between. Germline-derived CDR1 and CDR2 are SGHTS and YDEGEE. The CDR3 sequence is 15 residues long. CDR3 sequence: CASSLEWGGGETQYF. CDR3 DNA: TGTGCCAGCAGCTTGGAGTGGGGAGGTGGGGAGACCCAGTACTTC. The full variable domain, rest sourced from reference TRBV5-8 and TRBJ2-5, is EAGVTQSPTHLIKTRGQQATLRCSPISGHTSVYWYQQALGLGLQFLLWYDEGEERNRGNFPPRFSGRQFPNYSSELNVNALELEDSALYLCASSLEWGGGETQYFGPGTRLLVL.

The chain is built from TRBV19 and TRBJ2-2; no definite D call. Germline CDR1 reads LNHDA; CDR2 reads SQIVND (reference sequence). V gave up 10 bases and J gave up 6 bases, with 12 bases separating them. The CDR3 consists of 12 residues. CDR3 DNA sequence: TGTGCCACCAAAAATTGGGCCGGGGAGCTGTTTTTT. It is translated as CATKNWAGELFF.

This CDR3 reads CASSAGQNTEAFF. CDR3 sequence (DNA): TGTGCCAGCAGTGCCGGACAGAACACTGAAGCTTTCTTT. The rearrangement joins TRBV9 to TRBJ1-1; maybe TRBD1 (5 bases). Germline lookup yields CDR1 SGDLS and CDR2 YYNGEE. The CDR3 is made up of 13 amino acids. Trimming stripped 5 bases from V and 1 base from J, with 9 bases between. Combining the CDR3 with reference TRBV9 and TRBJ1-1 gives the whole variable domain DSGVTQTPKHLITATGQRVTLRCSPRSGDLSVYWYQQSLDQGLQFLIQYYNGEERAKGNILERFSAQQFPDLHSELNLSSLELGDSALYFCASSAGQNTEAFFGQGTRLTVV.

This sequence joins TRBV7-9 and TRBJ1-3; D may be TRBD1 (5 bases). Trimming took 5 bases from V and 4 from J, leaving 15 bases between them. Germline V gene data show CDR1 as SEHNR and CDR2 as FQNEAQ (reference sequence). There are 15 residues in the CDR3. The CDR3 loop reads CASSQDFRVGNTIYF. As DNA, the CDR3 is TGTGCCAGCAGCCAAGATTTCAGGGTCGGAAACACCATATATTTT.

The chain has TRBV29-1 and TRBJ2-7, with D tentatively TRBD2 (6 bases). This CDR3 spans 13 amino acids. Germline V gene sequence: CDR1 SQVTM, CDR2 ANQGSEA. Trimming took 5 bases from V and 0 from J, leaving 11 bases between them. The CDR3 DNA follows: TGCAGCGTTTCGGGACTGTTCTCCTACGAGCAGTACTTC. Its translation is CSVSGLFSYEQYF.

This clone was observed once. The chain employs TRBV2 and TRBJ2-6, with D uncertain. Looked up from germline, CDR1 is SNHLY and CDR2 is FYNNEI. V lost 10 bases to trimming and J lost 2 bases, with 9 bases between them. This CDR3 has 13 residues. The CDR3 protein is CATERTGANVLTF. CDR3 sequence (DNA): TGTGCCACCGAGCGAACTGGGGCCAACGTCCTGACTTTC.

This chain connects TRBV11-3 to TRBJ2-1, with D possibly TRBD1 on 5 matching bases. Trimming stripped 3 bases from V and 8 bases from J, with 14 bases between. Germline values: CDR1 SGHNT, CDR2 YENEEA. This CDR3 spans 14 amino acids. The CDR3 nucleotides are TGTGCCAGCAGCTTCCCCACGCCAGGGCATGAGCAGTTCTTC. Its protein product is CASSFPTPGHEQFF. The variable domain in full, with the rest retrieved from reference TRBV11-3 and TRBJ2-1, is EAGVVQSPRYKIIEKKQPVAFWCNPISGHNTLYWYLQNLGQGPELLIRYENEEAVDDSQLPKDRFSAERLKGVDSTLKIQPAELGDSAVYLCASSFPTPGHEQFFGPGTRLTVL.

The CDR3 reads CATWGEGDNEQFF. The CDR3 coding sequence is TGTGCCACCTGGGGGGAGGGGGACAATGAGCAGTTCTTC. The rearrangement joins TRBV15 to TRBJ2-1, with D possibly matching TRBD2 (7 bases). The CDR3 length is 13 residues. V was cut by 8 bases and J by 5 bases, with 13 bases left in between. Germline CDR1 and CDR2: LNHNV and YYDKDF (reference sequence).

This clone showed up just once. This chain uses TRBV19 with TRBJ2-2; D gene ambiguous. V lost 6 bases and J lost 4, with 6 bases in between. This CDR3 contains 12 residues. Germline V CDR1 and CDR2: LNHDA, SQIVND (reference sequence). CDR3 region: CASRDVTGELFF. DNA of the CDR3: TGTGCCAGTAGAGACGTCACCGGGGAGCTGTTTTTT.

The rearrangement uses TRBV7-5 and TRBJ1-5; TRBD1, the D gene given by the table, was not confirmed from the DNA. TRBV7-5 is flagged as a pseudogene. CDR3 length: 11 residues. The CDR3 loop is CVRSHIQPQHF. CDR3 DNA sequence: TGTGTCAGAAGCCACATCCAGCCCCAGCATTTT.

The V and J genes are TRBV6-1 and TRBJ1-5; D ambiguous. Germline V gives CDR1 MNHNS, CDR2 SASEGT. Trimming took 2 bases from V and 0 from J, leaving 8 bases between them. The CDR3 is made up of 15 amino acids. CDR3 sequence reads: CASSEPEYSNQPQHF. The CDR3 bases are TGTGCCAGCAGTGAACCAGAATATAGCAATCAGCCCCAGCATTTT.

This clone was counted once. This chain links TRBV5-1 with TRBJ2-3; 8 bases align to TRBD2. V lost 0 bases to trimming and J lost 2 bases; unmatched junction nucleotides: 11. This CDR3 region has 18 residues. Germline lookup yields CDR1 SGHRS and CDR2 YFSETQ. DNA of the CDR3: TGCGCCAGCAGCTTGGAGGGTTCGGTAGCGGGGTCCACAGATACGCAGTATTTT. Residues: CASSLEGSVAGSTDTQYF. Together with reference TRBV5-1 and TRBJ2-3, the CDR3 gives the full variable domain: KAGVTQTPRYLIKTRGQQVTLSCSPISGHRSVSWYQQTPGQGLQFLFEYFSETQRNKGNFPGRFSGRQFSNSRSEMNVSTLELGDSALYLCASSLEGSVAGSTDTQYFGPGTRLTVL.

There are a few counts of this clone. The chain's CDR3 is CASSPHLLRGGELFF. In DNA form, the CDR3 reads TGTGCCAGCAGCCCTCATCTATTGCGTGGCGGGGAGCTGTTTTTT. The V call is TRBV14, the J call TRBJ2-2, with unresolved D. Germline V gives CDR1 SGHDN, CDR2 FVKESK. The length of the CDR3 is 15 residues. Between the trimmed V and J ends, which lost 4 bases and 7 bases, there was a span of 16 bases.

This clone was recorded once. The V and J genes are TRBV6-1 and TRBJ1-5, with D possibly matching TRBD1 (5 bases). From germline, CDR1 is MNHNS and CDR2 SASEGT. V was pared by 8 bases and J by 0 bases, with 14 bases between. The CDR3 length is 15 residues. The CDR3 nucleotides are TGTGCCAGCGGGCGGGGGGGAACTAGCAATCAGCCCCAGCATTTT. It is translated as CASGRGGTSNQPQHF.

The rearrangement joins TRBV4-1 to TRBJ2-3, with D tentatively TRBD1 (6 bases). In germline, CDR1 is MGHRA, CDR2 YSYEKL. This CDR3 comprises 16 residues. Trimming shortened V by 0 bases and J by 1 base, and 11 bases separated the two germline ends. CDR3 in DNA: TGCGCCAGCAGCCAAGATTGGGGGCTCGGCACAGATACGCAGTATTTT. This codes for CASSQDWGLGTDTQYF.

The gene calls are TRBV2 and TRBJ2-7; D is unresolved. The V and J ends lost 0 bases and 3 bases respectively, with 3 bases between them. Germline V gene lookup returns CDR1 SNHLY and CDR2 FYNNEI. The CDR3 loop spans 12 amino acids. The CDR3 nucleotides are TGTGCCAGCAGTGAAGCGTACTACGAGCAGTACTTC. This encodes CASSEAYYEQYF.

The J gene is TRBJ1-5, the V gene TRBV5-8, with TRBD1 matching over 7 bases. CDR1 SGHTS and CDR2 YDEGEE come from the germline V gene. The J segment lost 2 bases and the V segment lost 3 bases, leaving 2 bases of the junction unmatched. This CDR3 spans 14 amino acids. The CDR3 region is CASSYDRGNQPQHF. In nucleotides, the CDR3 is TGTGCCAGCAGCTATGACAGGGGCAATCAGCCCCAGCATTTT.

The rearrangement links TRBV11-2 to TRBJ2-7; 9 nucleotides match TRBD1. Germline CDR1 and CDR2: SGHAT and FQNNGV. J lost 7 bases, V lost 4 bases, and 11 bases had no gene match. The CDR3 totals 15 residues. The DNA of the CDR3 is TGTGCCAGCAGCTCCGTATGGACAGGGGTCAAAGAGCAGTACTTC. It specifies CASSSVWTGVKEQYF.

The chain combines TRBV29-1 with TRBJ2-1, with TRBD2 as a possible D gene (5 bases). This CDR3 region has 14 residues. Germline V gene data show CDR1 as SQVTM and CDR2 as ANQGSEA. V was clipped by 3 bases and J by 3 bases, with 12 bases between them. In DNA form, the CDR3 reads TGCAGCGTTGACGGGGTCCCCCTCTACAATGAGCAGTTCTTC. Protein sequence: CSVDGVPLYNEQFF.